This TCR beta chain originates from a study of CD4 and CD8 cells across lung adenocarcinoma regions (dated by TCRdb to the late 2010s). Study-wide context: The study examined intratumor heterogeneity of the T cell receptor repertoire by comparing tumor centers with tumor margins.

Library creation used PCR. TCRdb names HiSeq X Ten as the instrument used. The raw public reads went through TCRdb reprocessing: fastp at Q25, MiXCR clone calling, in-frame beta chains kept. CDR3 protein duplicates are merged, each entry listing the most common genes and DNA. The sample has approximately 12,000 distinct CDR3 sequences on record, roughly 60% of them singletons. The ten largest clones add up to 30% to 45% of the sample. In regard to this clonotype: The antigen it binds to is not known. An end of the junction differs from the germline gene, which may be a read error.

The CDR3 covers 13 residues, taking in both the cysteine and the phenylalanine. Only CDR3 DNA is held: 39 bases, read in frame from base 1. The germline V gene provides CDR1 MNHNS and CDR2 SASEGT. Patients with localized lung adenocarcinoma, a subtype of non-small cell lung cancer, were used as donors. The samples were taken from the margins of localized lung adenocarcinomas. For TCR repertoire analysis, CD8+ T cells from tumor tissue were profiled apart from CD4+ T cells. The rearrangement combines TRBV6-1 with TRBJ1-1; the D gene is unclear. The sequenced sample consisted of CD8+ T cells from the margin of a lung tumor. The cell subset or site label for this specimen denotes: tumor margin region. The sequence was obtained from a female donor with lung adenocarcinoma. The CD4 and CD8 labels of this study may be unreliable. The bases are TGTGCCAGCAGGCTCCGCATGAACACTGAATCCACCTTC. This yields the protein CASRLRMNTESTF.